The 24 T cell receptor beta chains in this list originate from one sample, sequenced in a study of beta chain features in type 1 diabetes. Expressed TCRB transcripts were sequenced, since all the RNA that had been isolated was reverse transcribed. Generated by immunoSEQ multiplex PCR, the TCRdb table keeps only in-frame clones and is missing some. The sample has 810,000 or so clones; roughly 17% are singletons. Sequenced: naive CD4+ T cells from blood. The receptors derive from a young woman in good health.

This clone was picked up a small number of times. The chain uses TRBV7-2 and TRBJ2-5; D is uncertain. The J call may not be correct, given that the DNA end is closer to TRBJ2-7. There are 13 residues in the CDR3. The germline V gene has CDR1 SGHTA and CDR2 FQGNSA. The CDR3: CASSLNGLYEQYF. Here the CDR3 DNA reads TGTGCCAGCAGCTTAAACGGCCTCTACGAGCAGTACTTC.

V gene TRBV19 combines with J gene TRBJ2-5, with D perhaps matching TRBD2 (6 bases). The CDR3 is 14 amino acids. Germline values: CDR1 LNHDA, CDR2 SQIVND (reference sequence). Deletions cut 5 bases from V and 5 bases from J, with 15 bases between. The CDR3 nucleotides are TGTGCCAGTAGTCTGACTAGTCGGGGGGAGACCCAGTACTTC. It codes for CASSLTSRGETQYF.

The genes are TRBV27 and TRBJ2-1; 7 positions match TRBD2. The CDR3 is made up of 18 amino acids. Germline V gene lookup returns CDR1 MNHEY and CDR2 SMNVEV (reference sequence). The V gene end was trimmed by 2 bases and the J gene end by 0 bases; junction bases not matched to a gene: 10. The CDR3 reads CASSLRGLAAFSYNEQFF. DNA for the CDR3: TGTGCCAGCAGTTTAAGGGGCCTAGCGGCATTCTCCTACAATGAGCAGTTCTTC.

This clone occurred a few times. This sequence joins TRBV15 and TRBJ1-5, with 9 bases matching TRBD1. The CDR3 is 15 residues long. Trimming removed 1 base from V and 3 bases from J; junction bases left unmatched: 1. Germline V gene data show CDR1 as LNHNV and CDR2 as YYDKDF (reference sequence). CDR3 nucleotides: TGTGCCACCAGCAGAGGGGACAGGGACAATCAGCCCCAGCATTTT. Residues: CATSRGDRDNQPQHF.

The table lists this clone with a few counts. This chain connects TRBV21-1 to TRBJ2-5; the table's TRBD2 call for D was not verified on the DNA. TRBV21-1 represents a pseudogene. The CDR3 sequence is 16 residues long. The CDR3 loop is CASSTTTSGMRGTQYF. The CDR3 DNA reads as TGTGCCAGCAGCACAACGACTAGCGGGATGCGGGGAACCCAGTACTTC.

This clone was recorded a few times. This chain links TRBV18 with TRBJ2-5; D may be TRBD2 (5 bases). The CDR3 covers 17 residues. Trimming shortened V by 3 bases and J by 1 base, and 18 bases separated the two germline ends. CDR1 KGHSH and CDR2 LQKENI come from the germline V gene. The CDR3 nucleotides read TGTGCCAGCTCACCCCCGAGAAGGGAGTGGGGCCAAGAGACCCAGTACTTC. Residues: CASSPPRREWGQETQYF.

This clone came up a few times. The J gene is TRBJ2-1, the V gene TRBV29-1, with 10 bases matching TRBD1. The V gene's germline CDR1 is SQVTM and CDR2 ANQGSEA. Losses at the gene ends were 4 bases for V and 2 bases for J; bases not matched to a gene: 5. CDR3 length: 15 residues. The CDR3 bases are TGCAGCGTTGCACCGACAGGGGGCCCCTACAATGAGCAGTTCTTC. It yields the protein CSVAPTGGPYNEQFF.

This chain links TRBV5-1 with TRBJ2-3; maybe TRBD2 (5 bases). The CDR3 spans 15 residues. Germline CDR1 SGHRS, CDR2 YFSETQ. The V and J ends lost 4 bases and 5 bases respectively, with 17 bases between them. The CDR3 sequence is CASSQSIAGGDTQYF. The CDR3 DNA reads as TGCGCCAGCAGCCAGAGTATTGCGGGTGGAGATACGCAGTATTTT.

A few counts support this clone. CDR3 residues: CASSYSPGTIQYEQYF. The CDR3 region has the DNA TGTGCCAGCAGTTACTCGCCGGGGACTATCCAGTACGAGCAGTACTTC. The rearrangement links TRBV6-5 to TRBJ2-7; 7 nucleotides agree with TRBD2. CDR3 size: 16 residues. Germline CDR1 and CDR2: MNHEY and SVGAGI. V lost 0 bases to trimming and J lost 4 bases; unmatched junction nucleotides: 9.

CDR3 bases: TGTGCCACCAGCAGCCTCAGGGCAGGGGAGGTTTTTAGCAATCAGCCCCAGCATTTT. Protein sequence: CATSSLRAGEVFSNQPQHF. The V call is TRBV15, the J call TRBJ1-5; the D gene is possibly TRBD1 (6 bases). Trimming removed 3 bases at V and 0 bases at J, with 21 bases between. Germline-derived CDR1 and CDR2 are LNHNV and YYDKDF (reference sequence). The CDR3 consists of 19 residues.

This clone was seen a few times. The V and J genes are TRBV6-5 and TRBJ1-2; D call uncertain. The CDR3 contains 11 residues. With 6 bases removed from V and 7 bases from J, the gap between germline ends came to 9 bases. Germline V gives CDR1 MNHEY, CDR2 SVGAGI. The DNA for the CDR3 is TGTGCCAGCAGCCACGCTCGTGGCTACACCTTC. Translation gives CASSHARGYTF.

This clone was detected a few times. The chain links TRBV7-2 to TRBJ1-5; a weak D match, TRBD1 (5 bases). The V gene lost 1 base and the J gene lost 8 bases, with 15 bases spanning the gap. There are 15 residues in the CDR3. CDR1 is SGHTA and CDR2 is FQGNSA in the germline V gene. CDR3 DNA sequence: TGTGCCAGCAGCTTAGGGGGACTCCCGACAAAGCCCCAGCATTTT. Protein sequence: CASSLGGLPTKPQHF.

The chain combines TRBV19 with TRBJ1-2; TRBD1 matches 10 bases. V lost 7 bases to trimming and J lost 3 bases; unmatched junction nucleotides: 11. Germline V gene lookup returns CDR1 LNHDA and CDR2 SQIVND (reference sequence). The CDR3 length is 16 residues. CDR3 region: CASNLGRTGGDYGYTF. The CDR3 nucleotides read TGTGCCAGTAACCTCGGTAGGACAGGGGGGGACTATGGCTACACCTTC.

This clone was observed a single time. This rearrangement joins TRBV28 to TRBJ1-2; 8 bases map to TRBD1. Trimming took 11 bases from V and 4 from J; bases not matched to a gene: 3. The CDR3 runs 11 residues. Looked up from germline, CDR1 is MDHEN and CDR2 is SYDVKM. The CDR3 nucleotides are TGTGCCTCCGACAGGGGCTATGGCTACACCTTC. Translation: CASDRGYGYTF.

This chain uses TRBV19 with TRBJ1-2; D not resolved. CDR1 is LNHDA, CDR2 SQIVND, per germline (reference sequence). The germline V and J ends were trimmed by 3 bases and 2 bases, with 7 bases remaining between them. This CDR3 comprises 13 residues. CDR3 coding DNA: TGTGCCAGTAGTATTCAGGACAACTATGGCTACACCTTC. It codes for CASSIQDNYGYTF.

This clone was picked up a small number of times. The rearrangement links TRBV29-1 to TRBJ2-3; 8 bases match TRBD2. Germline V gene lookup returns CDR1 SQVTM and CDR2 ANQGSEA. Losses at the gene ends were 5 bases for V and 0 bases for J; bases not matched to a gene: 4. The CDR3 extends over 14 amino acids. CDR3 nucleotide sequence: TGCAGCGTTACGATAGCGGGGAGCACAGATACGCAGTATTTT. Its translation: CSVTIAGSTDTQYF.

The chain recombines TRBV11-2 with TRBJ1-4; 9 bases are shared with TRBD1. This CDR3 has 16 residues. Germline loops: CDR1 SGHAT, CDR2 FQNNGV. With V trimmed by 1 base and J by 8 bases, 8 bases remained unmatched. The CDR3 nucleotides are TGTGCCAGCAGCTTAGGGACCGGGACAGGGAACGAAAAACTGTTTTTT. It codes for CASSLGTGTGNEKLFF. The whole variable domain, filled in from reference TRBV11-2 and TRBJ1-4, reads EAGVAQSPRYKIIEKRQSVAFWCNPISGHATLYWYQQILGQGPKLLIQFQNNGVVDDSQLPKDRFSAERLKGVDSTLKIQPAKLEDSAVYLCASSLGTGTGNEKLFFGSGTQLSVL.

This chain links TRBV7-2 with TRBJ2-1; D is ambiguous. The V end was cut by 0 bases, the J end by 8 bases, with 14 bases between. Looked up from germline, CDR1 is SGHTA and CDR2 is FQGNSA. The CDR3 totals 15 residues. Here the CDR3 DNA reads TGTGCCAGCAGCTTAGCGATGTCAGTCGTCGATGAGCAGTTCTTC. The encoded protein is CASSLAMSVVDEQFF.

V and J are TRBV5-4 and TRBJ2-7; D is unclear. The CDR3 loop spans 12 amino acids. CDR1 and CDR2 from the germline V gene are SGHNT and YYREEE (reference sequence). Trimming removed 0 bases at V and 6 bases at J, with 7 bases between. In nucleotides, the CDR3 is TGTGCCAGCAGCTTGGGCGTCGGCGAGCAGTACTTC. Its translation: CASSLGVGEQYF.

This chain links TRBV6-5 with TRBJ2-2; 7 bases align to TRBD1. The J segment lost 5 bases and the V segment lost 8 bases, leaving 11 bases of the junction unmatched. The CDR3 contains 15 residues. CDR1 and CDR2 from the germline V gene are MNHEY and SVGAGI. DNA for the CDR3: TGTGCCAGCCGAGGGGGCGCGTTTCTGACCGGGGAGCTGTTTTTT. It translates to CASRGGAFLTGELFF.

The chain carries TRBV27 and TRBJ2-3; D may correspond to TRBD1 or TRBD2 (5 bases each). V shed 5 bases and J shed 0 bases, with 12 bases lying between them. Germline V lookup: CDR1 MNHEY, CDR2 SMNVEV (reference sequence). The CDR3 length is 15 residues. This CDR3 is CASSPYRTSTDTQYF. CDR3 bases: TGTGCCAGCAGTCCATACAGGACTAGCACAGATACGCAGTATTTT.

In this sample, this clone turned up a few times. V usage is TRBV14 and J usage is TRBJ2-6; D unresolved. This CDR3 region has 19 residues. Germline V gene sequence: CDR1 SGHDN, CDR2 FVKESK. Trimming pared 1 base from V and 0 bases from J, leaving 16 bases between. As DNA, the CDR3 is TGTGCCAGCAGCCAAGGTAGCTCGATTTGGGGCTCTGGGGCCAACGTCCTGACTTTC. Encoded protein: CASSQGSSIWGSGANVLTF.

This clone was seen a single time. The chain couples TRBV6-1 to TRBJ1-2; 8 nucleotides align to TRBD1. Unmatched junction bases numbered 2, after V lost 4 bases and J lost 4 bases. Per the germline V gene, CDR1 is MNHNS and CDR2 is SASEGT. This CDR3 is 13 amino acids long. The DNA of the CDR3 is TGTGCCAGCAGTGGACAGGGGATCTATGGCTACACCTTC. Protein sequence: CASSGQGIYGYTF.

A few counts support this clone. The chain employs TRBV7-9 and TRBJ1-2; the D gene is possibly TRBD1 (6 bases). Between the trimmed V and J ends, which lost 11 bases and 6 bases, there was a span of 19 bases. Germline V gene lookup returns CDR1 SEHNR and CDR2 FQNEAQ (reference sequence). This CDR3 is built from 13 residues. DNA for the CDR3: TGTGCCGCCTCGGCCGGGACATTCGATGGCTACACCTTC. Translating gives CAASAGTFDGYTF.